This paragraph covers one T cell receptor beta chain sequence. Germline trimming cut 2 bases from V and 4 bases from J; bases unmatched to any gene: 7. Looked up from germline, CDR1 is ENHRY and CDR2 is SYGVKD. The CDR3 sequence is 16 residues long. Profiling relied on immunoSEQ multiplex PCR, and the TCRdb table lists in-frame clones only, not all of them. This table has tens of thousands of clones, 80% to 90% appearing once. The sample belongs to a study of control samples from healthy donors and cancer patients. This TCR was sampled from a woman aged 55-75 years with lung cancer. The source material was PBMCs. This chain joins TRBV10-3 and TRBJ1-5; TRBD1 matches 8 bases. Written as DNA, the CDR3 is TGTGCCATCAGTGAGACTACAGGGGGAATAAATCAGCCCCAGCATTTT. It translates to CAISETTGGINQPQHF.